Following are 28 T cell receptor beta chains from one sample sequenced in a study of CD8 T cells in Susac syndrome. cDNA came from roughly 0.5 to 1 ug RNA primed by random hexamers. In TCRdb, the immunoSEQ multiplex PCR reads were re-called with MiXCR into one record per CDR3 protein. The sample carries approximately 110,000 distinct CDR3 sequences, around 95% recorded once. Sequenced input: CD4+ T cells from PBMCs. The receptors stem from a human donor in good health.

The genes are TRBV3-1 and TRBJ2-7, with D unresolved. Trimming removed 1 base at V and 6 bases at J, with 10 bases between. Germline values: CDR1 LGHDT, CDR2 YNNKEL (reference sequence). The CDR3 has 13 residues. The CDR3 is CASSQVPGVEQYF. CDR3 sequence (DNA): TGTGCCAGCAGCCAAGTACCGGGTGTCGAGCAGTACTTC.

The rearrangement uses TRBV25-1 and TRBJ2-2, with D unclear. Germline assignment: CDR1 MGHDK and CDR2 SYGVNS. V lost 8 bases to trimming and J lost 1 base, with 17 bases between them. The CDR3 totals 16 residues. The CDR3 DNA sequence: TGTGCCAGCCCCTTAAAGGTCCAATTGAACACCGGGGAGCTGTTTTTT. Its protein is CASPLKVQLNTGELFF.

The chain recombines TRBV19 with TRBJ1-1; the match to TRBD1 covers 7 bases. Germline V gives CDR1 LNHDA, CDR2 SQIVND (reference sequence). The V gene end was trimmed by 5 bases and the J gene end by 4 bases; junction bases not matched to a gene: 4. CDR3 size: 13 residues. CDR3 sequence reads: CASSATGITEAFF. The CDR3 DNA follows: TGTGCCAGTAGTGCGACAGGGATCACTGAAGCTTTCTTT.

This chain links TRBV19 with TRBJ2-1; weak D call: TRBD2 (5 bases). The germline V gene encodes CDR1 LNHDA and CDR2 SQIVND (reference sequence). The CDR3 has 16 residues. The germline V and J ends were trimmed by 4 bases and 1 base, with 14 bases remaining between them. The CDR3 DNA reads TGTGCCAGTAGTAACACTAGAGACTCTTCCTACAATGAGCAGTTCTTC. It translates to CASSNTRDSSYNEQFF.

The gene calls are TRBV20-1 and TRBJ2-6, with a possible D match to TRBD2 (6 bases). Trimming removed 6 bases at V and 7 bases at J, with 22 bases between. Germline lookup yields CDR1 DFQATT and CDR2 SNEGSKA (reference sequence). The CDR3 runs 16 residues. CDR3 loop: CSASPFGGAVANVLTF. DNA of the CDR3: TGCAGTGCCTCACCCTTCGGAGGGGCTGTTGCCAACGTCCTGACTTTC.

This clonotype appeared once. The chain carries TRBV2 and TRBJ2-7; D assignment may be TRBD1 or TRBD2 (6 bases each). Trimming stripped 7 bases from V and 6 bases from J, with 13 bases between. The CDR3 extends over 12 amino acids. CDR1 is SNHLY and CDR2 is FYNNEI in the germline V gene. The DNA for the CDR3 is TGTGCCAGCACCGAAGGGGGGTTCGAGCAGTACTTC. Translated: CASTEGGFEQYF.

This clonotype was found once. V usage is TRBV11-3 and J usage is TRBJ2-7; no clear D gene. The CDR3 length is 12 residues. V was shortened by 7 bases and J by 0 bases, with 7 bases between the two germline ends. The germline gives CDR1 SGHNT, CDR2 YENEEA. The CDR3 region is CASNAFSYEQYF. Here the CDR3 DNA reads TGTGCCAGCAACGCTTTCTCCTACGAGCAGTACTTC.

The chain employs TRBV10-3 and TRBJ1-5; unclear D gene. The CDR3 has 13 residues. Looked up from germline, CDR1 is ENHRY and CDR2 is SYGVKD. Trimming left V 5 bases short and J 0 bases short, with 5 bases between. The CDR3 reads CAISSYSNQPQHF. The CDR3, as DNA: TGTGCCATCAGTTCGTATAGCAATCAGCCCCAGCATTTT.

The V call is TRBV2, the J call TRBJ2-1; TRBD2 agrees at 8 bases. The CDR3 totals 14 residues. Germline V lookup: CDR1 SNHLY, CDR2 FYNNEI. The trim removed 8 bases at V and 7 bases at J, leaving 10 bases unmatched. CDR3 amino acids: CASGTGLAVNEQFF. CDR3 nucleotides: TGTGCCAGCGGCACAGGACTAGCCGTGAATGAGCAGTTCTTC.

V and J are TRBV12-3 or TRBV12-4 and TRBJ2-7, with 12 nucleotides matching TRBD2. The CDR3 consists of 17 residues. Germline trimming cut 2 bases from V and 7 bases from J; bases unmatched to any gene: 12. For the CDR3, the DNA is TGTGCCAGCAGTTTAACCCGACTAGCGGGAGTCCCGCTTGAGCAGTACTTC. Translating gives CASSLTRLAGVPLEQYF.

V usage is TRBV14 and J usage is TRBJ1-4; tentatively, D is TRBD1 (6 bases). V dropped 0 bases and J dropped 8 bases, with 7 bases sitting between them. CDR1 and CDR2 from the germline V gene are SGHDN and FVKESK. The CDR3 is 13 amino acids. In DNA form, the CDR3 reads TGTGCCAGCAGCCAAGATGGGACAGAAAAACTGTTTTTT. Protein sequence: CASSQDGTEKLFF.

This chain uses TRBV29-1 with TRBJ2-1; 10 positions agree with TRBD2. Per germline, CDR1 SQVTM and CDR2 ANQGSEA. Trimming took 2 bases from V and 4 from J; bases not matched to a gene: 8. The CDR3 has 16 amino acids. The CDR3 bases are TGCAGCGTTGAATTCCCTAGCGGGGGACCTTACAATGAGCAGTTCTTC. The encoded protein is CSVEFPSGGPYNEQFF.

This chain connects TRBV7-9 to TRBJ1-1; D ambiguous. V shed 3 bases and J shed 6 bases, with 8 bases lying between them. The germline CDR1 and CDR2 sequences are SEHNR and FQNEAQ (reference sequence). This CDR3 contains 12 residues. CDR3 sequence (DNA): TGTGCCAGCAGCTTGGCCGGGGCTGAAGCTTTCTTT. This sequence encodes CASSLAGAEAFF.

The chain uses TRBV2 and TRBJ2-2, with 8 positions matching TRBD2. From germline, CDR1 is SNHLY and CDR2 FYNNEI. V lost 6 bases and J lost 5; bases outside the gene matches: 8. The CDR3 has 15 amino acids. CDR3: CASSKILAVTGELFF. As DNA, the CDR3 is TGTGCCAGCAGCAAAATACTAGCGGTTACCGGGGAGCTGTTTTTT.

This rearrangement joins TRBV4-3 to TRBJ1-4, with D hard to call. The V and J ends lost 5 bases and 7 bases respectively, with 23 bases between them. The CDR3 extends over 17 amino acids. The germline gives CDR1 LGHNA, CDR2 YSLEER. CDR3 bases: TGCGCCAGCAGCTCCCGTGTCGCAGGCCTAAAAATTGAAAAACTGTTTTTT. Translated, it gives CASSSRVAGLKIEKLFF.

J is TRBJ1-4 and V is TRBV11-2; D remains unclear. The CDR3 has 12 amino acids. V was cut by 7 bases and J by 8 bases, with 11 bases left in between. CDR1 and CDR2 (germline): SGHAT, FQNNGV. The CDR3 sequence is CASTKVGEKLFF. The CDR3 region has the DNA TGTGCCAGCACAAAAGTTGGGGAAAAACTGTTTTTT.

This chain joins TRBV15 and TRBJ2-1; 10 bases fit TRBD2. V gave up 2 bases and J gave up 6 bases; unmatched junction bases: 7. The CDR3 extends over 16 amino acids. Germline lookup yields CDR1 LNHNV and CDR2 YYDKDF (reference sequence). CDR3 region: CATSRTLAGELNEQFF. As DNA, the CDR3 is TGTGCCACCAGCAGAACTCTAGCGGGAGAACTCAATGAGCAGTTCTTC.

CDR3: CAWSPGTGRSDTQYF. The CDR3 region has the DNA TGTGCCTGGAGCCCCGGGACAGGGAGGTCAGATACGCAGTATTTT. The V call is TRBV30, the J call TRBJ2-3; 9 bases align to TRBD1. CDR1 is GTSNPN, CDR2 SVGIG, per germline (reference sequence). The ends lost 3 bases at V and 4 bases at J; junction bases unmatched: 8. The CDR3 sequence is 15 residues long.

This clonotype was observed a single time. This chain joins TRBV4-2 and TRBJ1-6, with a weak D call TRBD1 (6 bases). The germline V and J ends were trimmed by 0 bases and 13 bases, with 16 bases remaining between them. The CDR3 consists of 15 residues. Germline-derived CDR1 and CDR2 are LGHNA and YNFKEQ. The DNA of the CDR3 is TGTGCCAGCAGCCAAGATCCACAGGGCCAAACCCCCCTCCACTTT. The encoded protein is CASSQDPQGQTPLHF.

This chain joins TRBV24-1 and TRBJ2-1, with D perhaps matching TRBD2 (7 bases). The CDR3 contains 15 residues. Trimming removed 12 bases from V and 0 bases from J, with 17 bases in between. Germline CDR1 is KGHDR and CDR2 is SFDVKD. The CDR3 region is CAAGGGPGSYNEQFF. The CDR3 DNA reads TGTGCCGCCGGCGGGGGCCCGGGCTCCTACAATGAGCAGTTCTTC.

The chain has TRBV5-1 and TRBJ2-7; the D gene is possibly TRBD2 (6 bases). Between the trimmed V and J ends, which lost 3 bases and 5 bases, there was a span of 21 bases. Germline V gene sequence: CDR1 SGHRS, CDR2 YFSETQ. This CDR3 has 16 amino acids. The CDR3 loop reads CASSSEGGLSTDEQYF. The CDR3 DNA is TGCGCCAGCAGCTCGGAGGGAGGACTGTCCACGGACGAGCAGTACTTC.

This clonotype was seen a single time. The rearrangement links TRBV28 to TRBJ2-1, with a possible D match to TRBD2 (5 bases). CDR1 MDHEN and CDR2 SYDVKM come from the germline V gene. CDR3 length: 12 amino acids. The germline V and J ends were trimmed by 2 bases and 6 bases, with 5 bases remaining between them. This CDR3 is CASSLTSNEQFF. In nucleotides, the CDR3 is TGTGCCAGCAGTTTAACTAGCAATGAGCAGTTCTTC.

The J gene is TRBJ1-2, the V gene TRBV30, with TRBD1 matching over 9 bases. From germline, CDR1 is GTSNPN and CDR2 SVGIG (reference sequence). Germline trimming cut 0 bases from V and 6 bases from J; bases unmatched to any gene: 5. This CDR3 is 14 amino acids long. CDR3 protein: CAWSVLTGGNGYTF. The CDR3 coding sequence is TGTGCCTGGAGTGTACTAACAGGGGGCAATGGCTACACCTTC.

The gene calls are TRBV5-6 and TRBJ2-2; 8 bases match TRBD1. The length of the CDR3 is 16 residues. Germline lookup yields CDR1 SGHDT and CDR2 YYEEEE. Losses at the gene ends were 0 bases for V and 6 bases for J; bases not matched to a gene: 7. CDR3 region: CASSLVQGAVAGELFF. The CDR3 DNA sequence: TGTGCCAGCAGCTTGGTTCAGGGGGCCGTCGCCGGGGAGCTGTTTTTT.

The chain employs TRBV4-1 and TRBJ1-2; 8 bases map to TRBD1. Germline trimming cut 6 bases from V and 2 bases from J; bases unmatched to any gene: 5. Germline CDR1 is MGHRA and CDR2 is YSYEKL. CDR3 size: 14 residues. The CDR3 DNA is TGCGCCAGCAGACCAGGGGGCTCGAACTATGGCTACACCTTC. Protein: CASRPGGSNYGYTF.

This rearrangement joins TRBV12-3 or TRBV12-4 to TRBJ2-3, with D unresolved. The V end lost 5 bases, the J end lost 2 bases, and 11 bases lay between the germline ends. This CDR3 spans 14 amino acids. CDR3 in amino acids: CASSLTAPTDTQYF. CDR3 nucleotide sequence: TGTGCCAGCAGTCTTACAGCACCCACAGATACGCAGTATTTT.

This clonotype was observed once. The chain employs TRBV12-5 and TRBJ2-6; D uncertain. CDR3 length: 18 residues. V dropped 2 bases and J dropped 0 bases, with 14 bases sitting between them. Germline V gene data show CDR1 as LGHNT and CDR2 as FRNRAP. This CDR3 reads CASGLTPTRSSGANVLTF. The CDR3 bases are TGTGCTAGTGGTTTGACTCCGACACGCAGCTCTGGGGCCAACGTCCTGACTTTC.

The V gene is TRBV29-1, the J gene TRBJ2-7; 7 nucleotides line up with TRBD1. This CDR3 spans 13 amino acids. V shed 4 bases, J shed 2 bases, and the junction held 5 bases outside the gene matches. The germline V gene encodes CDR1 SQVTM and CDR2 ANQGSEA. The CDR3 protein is CSVVRDSTYEQYF. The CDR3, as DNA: TGCAGCGTTGTCCGGGACAGCACCTACGAGCAGTACTTC.